The clone carrying this T cell receptor beta chain was counted many times. Its target is not known. The time point denotes: patch test 1, 2 weeks after DPC sensitization. Treatment reported: therapeutic diphenylcyclopropenone sensitization with weekly scalp DPC. This entry belongs to a study of human T cells and chemical hapten exposure. Study-wide points: TCRs at high frequency, those above 1 in 1000, did not change with DPC sensitization. Significantly more large CDR3 similarity clusters arose among expanded TCRs than among controls.

V lost 7 bases to trimming and J lost 9 bases, with 22 bases between them. Per germline, CDR1 MNHEY and CDR2 SVGEGT. The CDR3 is made up of 14 amino acids. Via MiXCR, TCRdb re-called the RACE reads, giving one row per CDR3 protein. The repertoire holds roughly 120,000 distinct CDR3 sequences, with around 10% as singletons. Sequenced here: whole blood, sampled in connection with sensitization to the hapten diphenylcyclopropenone (DPC). The J gene is TRBJ2-7, the V gene TRBV6-2 or TRBV6-3, with a weak D call TRBD2 (5 bases). The clonotype comes from a woman aged 45-60 years with alopecia areata. Some clones in this sample may be carry-over from other donors' samples. In DNA form, the CDR3 reads TGTGCCAGCACCAACCAAGGAGCGGCGGCATCGCAGTACTTC. This translates into CASTNQGAAASQYF.